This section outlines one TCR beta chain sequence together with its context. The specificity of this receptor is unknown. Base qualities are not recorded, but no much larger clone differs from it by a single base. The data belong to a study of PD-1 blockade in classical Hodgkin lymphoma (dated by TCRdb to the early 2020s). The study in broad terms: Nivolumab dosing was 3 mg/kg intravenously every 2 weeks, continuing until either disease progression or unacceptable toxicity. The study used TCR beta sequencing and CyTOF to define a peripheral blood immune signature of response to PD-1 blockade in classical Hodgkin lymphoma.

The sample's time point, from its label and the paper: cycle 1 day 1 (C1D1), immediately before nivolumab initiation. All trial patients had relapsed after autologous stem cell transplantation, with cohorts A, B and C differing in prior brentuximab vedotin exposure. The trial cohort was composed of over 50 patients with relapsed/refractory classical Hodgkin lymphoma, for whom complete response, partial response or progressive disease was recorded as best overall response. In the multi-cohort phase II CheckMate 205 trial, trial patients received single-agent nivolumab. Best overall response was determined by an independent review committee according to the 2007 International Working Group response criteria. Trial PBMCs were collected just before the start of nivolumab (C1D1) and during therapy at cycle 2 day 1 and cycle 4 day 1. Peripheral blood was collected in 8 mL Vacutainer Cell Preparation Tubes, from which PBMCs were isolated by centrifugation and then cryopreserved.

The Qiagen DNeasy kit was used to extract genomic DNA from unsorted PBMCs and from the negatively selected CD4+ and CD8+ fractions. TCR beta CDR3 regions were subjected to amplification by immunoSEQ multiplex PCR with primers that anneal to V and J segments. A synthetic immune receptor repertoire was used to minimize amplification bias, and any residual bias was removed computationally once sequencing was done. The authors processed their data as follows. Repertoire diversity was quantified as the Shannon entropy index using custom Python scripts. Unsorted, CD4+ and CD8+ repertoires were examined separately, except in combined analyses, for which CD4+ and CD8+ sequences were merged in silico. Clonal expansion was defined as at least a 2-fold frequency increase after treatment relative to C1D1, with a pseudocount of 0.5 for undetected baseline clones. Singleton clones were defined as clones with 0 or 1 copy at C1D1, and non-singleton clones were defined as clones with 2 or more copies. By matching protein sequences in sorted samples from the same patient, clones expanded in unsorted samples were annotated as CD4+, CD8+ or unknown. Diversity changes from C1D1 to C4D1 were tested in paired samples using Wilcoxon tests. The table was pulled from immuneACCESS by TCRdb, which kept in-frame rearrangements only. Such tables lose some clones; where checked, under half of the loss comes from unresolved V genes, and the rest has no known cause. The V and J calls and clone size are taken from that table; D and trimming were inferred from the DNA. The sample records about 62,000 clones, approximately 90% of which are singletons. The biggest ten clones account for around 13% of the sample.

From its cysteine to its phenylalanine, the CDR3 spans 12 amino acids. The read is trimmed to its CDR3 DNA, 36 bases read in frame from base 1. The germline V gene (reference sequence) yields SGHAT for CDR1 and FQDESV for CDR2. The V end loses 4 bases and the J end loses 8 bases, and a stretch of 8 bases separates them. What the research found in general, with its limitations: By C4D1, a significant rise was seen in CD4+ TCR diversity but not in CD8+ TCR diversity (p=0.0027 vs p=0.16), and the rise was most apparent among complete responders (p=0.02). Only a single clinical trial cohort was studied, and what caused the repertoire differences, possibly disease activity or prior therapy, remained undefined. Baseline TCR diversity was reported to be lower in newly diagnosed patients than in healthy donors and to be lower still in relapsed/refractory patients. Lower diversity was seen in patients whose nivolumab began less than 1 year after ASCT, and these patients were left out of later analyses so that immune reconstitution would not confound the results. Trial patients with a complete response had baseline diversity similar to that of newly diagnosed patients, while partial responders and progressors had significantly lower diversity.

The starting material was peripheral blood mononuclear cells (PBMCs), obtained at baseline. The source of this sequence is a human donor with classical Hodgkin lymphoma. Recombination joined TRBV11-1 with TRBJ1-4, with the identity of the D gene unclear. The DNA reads TGTGCCAGCAGCTCTAGAACAGAAAAACTGTTTTTT. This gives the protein CASSSRTEKLFF. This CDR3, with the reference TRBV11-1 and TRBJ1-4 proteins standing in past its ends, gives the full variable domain EAEVAQSPRYKITEKSQAVAFWCDPISGHATLYWYRQILGQGPELLVQFQDESVVDDSQLPKDRFSAERLKGVDSTLKIQPAELGDSAMYLCASSSRTEKLFFGSGTQLSVL.